This T cell receptor beta chain was identified during a study of cytomegalovirus exposure and HLA in healthy donors. Both 60 Vbeta primers and 13 Jbeta primers went into the PCR. Method: immunoSEQ multiplex PCR; TCRdb's copy keeps in-frame clones and lacks some. In the table there are just over 150,000 clones, 60% to 85% of which are singletons. Per germline, CDR1 GTSNPN and CDR2 SVGIG (reference sequence). CDR3 length: 16 residues. Trimming at V came to 0 bases and at J to 7 bases, leaving 8 bases not matched to a gene. Comments on this clone: Its antigen is not known.

Regarding the study as a whole: CMV serostatus was the only immune exposure information that was available.

This receptor was taken from a woman aged 25 to 39 in good health and CMV-seronegative. Sequencing was performed on PBMCs. The rearrangement joins TRBV30 to TRBJ1-6; 8 bases match TRBD1. The CDR3 region is CAWSVPQGARNSPLHF. The CDR3 region has the DNA TGTGCCTGGAGTGTACCGCAGGGGGCGAGGAATTCACCCCTCCACTTT.